Below, 18 T cell receptor beta chains from the same sample are listed, as sequenced in a study of blood T cell repertoires in COVID-19. Sequencing was performed with immunoSEQ multiplex PCR; in TCRdb, only in-frame clones are kept and a portion is missing. The table records roughly 200,000 clones, 80% to 85% of them present only once. Material for sequencing was peripheral blood. These receptors were taken from a man aged 40-50 years with acute or convalescent COVID-19.

The chain links TRBV5-1 to TRBJ2-3, with 12 nucleotides matching TRBD2. Losses at the gene ends were 4 bases for V and 5 bases for J; bases not matched to a gene: 5. This CDR3 has 15 residues. Germline-derived CDR1 and CDR2 are SGHRS and YFSETQ. The CDR3 DNA reads TGCGCCAGCAGCCTACTAGCGGGAGGAGGAGATACGCAGTATTTT. Amino acid sequence: CASSLLAGGGDTQYF.

The rearrangement joins TRBV18 to TRBJ2-5; 8 bases align to TRBD1. After removal of 6 bases from V and 3 bases from J, the junction contained 9 bases not matched to a gene. The CDR3 runs to 15 residues. Germline CDR1 and CDR2: KGHSH and LQKENI. This chain's CDR3 is CASSPGQGREETQYF. The CDR3 region has the DNA TGTGCCAGCTCGCCCGGACAGGGAAGGGAAGAGACCCAGTACTTC.

The chain is built from TRBV11-2 and TRBJ2-1; D remains unclear. The CDR3 has 14 residues. Trimming removed 2 bases at V and 7 bases at J, with 12 bases between. In germline, CDR1 is SGHAT, CDR2 FQNNGV. The CDR3 DNA reads as TGTGCCAGCAGCTTAAACTTCGACATGAATGAGCAGTTCTTC. It is translated as CASSLNFDMNEQFF. Combining the CDR3 with reference TRBV11-2 and TRBJ2-1 gives the whole variable domain EAGVAQSPRYKIIEKRQSVAFWCNPISGHATLYWYQQILGQGPKLLIQFQNNGVVDDSQLPKDRFSAERLKGVDSTLKIQPAKLEDSAVYLCASSLNFDMNEQFFGPGTRLTVL.

V is TRBV27 and J is TRBJ1-1; a weak D match, TRBD1 (6 bases). Trimming cost V 6 bases and J 5 bases, with 19 bases left between them. The germline gives CDR1 MNHEY, CDR2 SMNVEV (reference sequence). The CDR3 is 15 amino acids. CDR3: CASSPYTGSGTEAFF. The DNA for the CDR3 is TGTGCCAGCAGCCCATATACAGGGTCGGGTACTGAAGCTTTCTTT.

The chain is built from TRBV2 and TRBJ1-2, with D uncertain. V lost 7 bases and J 8 bases, leaving 11 bases between the germline ends. The CDR3 is made up of 11 amino acids. Per the germline V gene, CDR1 is SNHLY and CDR2 is FYNNEI. The CDR3 is CASTLTRGYTF. The CDR3 DNA follows: TGTGCCAGCACCCTAACGAGGGGCTACACCTTC.

This clone has a single count. The rearrangement joins TRBV19 to TRBJ1-4; D perhaps matches TRBD1 (5 bases). The CDR3 is 16 amino acids. CDR1 is LNHDA and CDR2 is SQIVND in the germline V gene (reference sequence). The V gene lost 8 bases and the J gene lost 0 bases, with 16 bases spanning the gap. The CDR3 region is CASSKLRGATNEKLFF. The CDR3 DNA reads TGTGCCAGTTCCAAATTGCGGGGGGCAACTAATGAAAAACTGTTTTTT. The full variable domain, its missing parts supplied by reference TRBV19 and TRBJ1-4, is DGGITQSPKYLFRKEGQNVTLSCEQNLNHDAMYWYRQDPGQGLRLIYYSQIVNDFQKGDIAEGYSVSREKKESFPLTVTSAQKNPTAFYLCASSKLRGATNEKLFFGSGTQLSVL.

V gene TRBV7-8 combines with J gene TRBJ2-7, with 8 bases identical to TRBD2. The V gene end was trimmed by 1 base and the J gene end by 0 bases; junction bases not matched to a gene: 2. The CDR3 is 15 residues long. The V gene's germline CDR1 is SGHVS and CDR2 FQNEAQ. CDR3 nucleotide sequence: TGTGCCAGCAGCTTAGGCGGGAGGTACTCCTACGAGCAGTACTTC. It specifies CASSLGGRYSYEQYF.

This chain joins TRBV18 and TRBJ2-1; 9 nucleotides match TRBD1. The CDR3 runs 18 residues. V was clipped by 6 bases and J by 5 bases; unmatched bases: 17. Germline assignment: CDR1 KGHSH and CDR2 LQKENI. CDR3: CASSPTGPGTGRNNEQFF. CDR3 nucleotides: TGTGCCAGCTCCCCCACAGGTCCCGGGACAGGGAGGAACAATGAGCAGTTCTTC.

This CDR3 reads CASSSGTSYEQYF. The CDR3 coding sequence is TGTGCCAGCAGTTCCGGGACTTCCTACGAGCAGTACTTC. The chain employs TRBV27 and TRBJ2-7; TRBD2 is a possible D gene (6 bases). V shed 4 bases and J shed 1 base, with 8 bases lying between them. Germline lookup yields CDR1 MNHEY and CDR2 SMNVEV (reference sequence). CDR3 length: 13 residues.

The chain couples TRBV12-3 or TRBV12-4 to TRBJ1-5; D remains unclear. This CDR3 comprises 12 residues. V lost 5 bases to trimming and J lost 4 bases, with 6 bases between them. CDR3 amino acids: CASSPYNQPQHF. The CDR3 region has the DNA TGTGCCAGCAGTCCTTATAATCAGCCCCAGCATTTT.

This clone has only one observation. The V and J genes are TRBV19 and TRBJ1-6, with 10 bases lining up with TRBD1. The germline gives CDR1 LNHDA, CDR2 SQIVND (reference sequence). CDR3 length equals 17 residues. J was trimmed by 4 bases and V by 5 bases; bases with no gene match: 8. CDR3 nucleotide sequence: TGTGCCAGTAGTGCCCCCCGGACAGGGGGTTATAATTCACCCCTCCACTTT. Its protein is CASSAPRTGGYNSPLHF.

V is TRBV6-5 and J is TRBJ1-1; 12 nucleotides line up with TRBD1. V trimming: 6 bases; J trimming: 4 bases; junction bases outside the gene matches: 3. Germline values: CDR1 MNHEY, CDR2 SVGAGI. The CDR3 contains 14 residues. Here the CDR3 DNA reads TGTGCCAGCAGGGGACAGGGGGCGGGCACTGAAGCTTTCTTT. Its protein is CASRGQGAGTEAFF.

CDR3 in DNA: TGTGCCAGCAGCTTAATACTAGCGGGAGCCGGGGAGCTGTTTTTT. Residues: CASSLILAGAGELFF. The chain combines TRBV7-8 with TRBJ2-2; 11 bases align to TRBD2. J was trimmed by 6 bases and V by 2 bases; bases with no gene match: 2. CDR1 is SGHVS, CDR2 FQNEAQ, per germline. The CDR3 consists of 15 residues.

The chain combines TRBV3-1 (or the pseudogene TRBV3-2) with TRBJ2-3; 15 bases map to TRBD2. The CDR3 totals 16 residues. Losses at the gene ends were 2 bases for V and 5 bases for J; bases not matched to a gene: 2. CDR1 and CDR2 from the germline V gene are LGHDT and YNNKEL (reference sequence). Here the CDR3 DNA reads TGTGCCAGCAGCCAAACGGGACTAGCGGGAGGAGATACGCAGTATTTT. This gives the protein CASSQTGLAGGDTQYF.

The chain uses TRBV19 and TRBJ2-2; the match to TRBD1 covers 7 bases. CDR3 length: 15 amino acids. With 3 bases clipped from V and 0 bases from J, the junction kept 1 base outside the gene matches. Germline V lookup: CDR1 LNHDA, CDR2 SQIVND (reference sequence). The CDR3 nucleotides are TGTGCCAGTAGTATTGGGACAGCGAACACCGGGGAGCTGTTTTTT. The encoded protein is CASSIGTANTGELFF.

This chain connects TRBV15 to TRBJ2-2; a weak D match, TRBD1 (5 bases). Germline CDR1 reads LNHNV; CDR2 reads YYDKDF (reference sequence). The CDR3 spans 14 residues. Trimming left V 0 bases short and J 6 bases short, with 8 bases between. The CDR3 coding sequence is TGTGCCACCAGCAGAGATCAGGGTTCCGGGGAGCTGTTTTTT. Its translation: CATSRDQGSGELFF.

This clone appeared a single time. V gene TRBV7-2 combines with J gene TRBJ2-1, with 10 bases matching TRBD2. J was trimmed by 5 bases and V by 5 bases; bases with no gene match: 6. CDR1 is SGHTA, CDR2 FQGNSA, per germline. The CDR3 contains 15 residues. CDR3 loop: CASSRRLAGNNEQFF. CDR3 nucleotides: TGTGCCAGCAGCCGCCGACTAGCGGGCAACAATGAGCAGTTCTTC.

This clone appeared once. The V call is TRBV5-1, the J call TRBJ2-1, with 9 bases lining up with TRBD2. Germline V gene sequence: CDR1 SGHRS, CDR2 YFSETQ. The CDR3 consists of 15 residues. Trimming removed 6 bases from V and 4 bases from J; junction bases left unmatched: 8. The CDR3 loop is CASTTATSGYNEQFF. CDR3 DNA sequence: TGCGCCAGCACCACAGCGACTAGCGGTTACAATGAGCAGTTCTTC. Supplemented by reference TRBV5-1 and TRBJ2-1, the full variable domain reads KAGVTQTPRYLIKTRGQQVTLSCSPISGHRSVSWYQQTPGQGLQFLFEYFSETQRNKGNFPGRFSGRQFSNSRSEMNVSTLELGDSALYLCASTTATSGYNEQFFGPGTRLTVL.